This record looks at one T cell receptor beta chain sequence and its context. After extraction with the RNeasy kit, roughly 0.45 to 1 ug of the RNA was reverse transcribed using random hexamers. By means of immunoSEQ multiplex PCR, TCR beta CDR3 spanning 54 Vbeta and 13 Jbeta underwent amplification. One entry per CDR3 protein results from TCRdb running MiXCR on the immunoSEQ multiplex PCR reads. The repertoire holds approximately 270,000 distinct CDR3 sequences, just over 90% seen once, with less than 0.075% in the top ten. Sequencing of TCR beta was undertaken in CD8+ and CD4+ T cells derived from blood. Negative isolation yielded CD8+ and CD4+ T cells; FACS enriched TEMRA cells. These data originate in a study of CD8 T cells in Susac syndrome. CDR1 and CDR2 from the germline V gene are SNHLY and FYNNEI. This CDR3 is built from 15 residues. Trimming removed 6 bases at V and 3 bases at J, with 15 bases between.

V usage is TRBV2 and J usage is TRBJ2-4; tentative D call: TRBD2 (7 bases). The TCR sequence derives from a human donor with multiple sclerosis. Sequenced sample: CD4+ T cells from PBMCs. This CDR3 reads CASSLQGGDKNIQYF. CDR3 in DNA: TGTGCCAGCAGCCTACAGGGAGGGGACAAAAACATTCAGTACTTC.